This entry lists 14 T cell receptor beta chains sequenced from one sample in a study of blood T cell repertoires in COVID-19. Produced via immunoSEQ multiplex PCR; TCRdb's table is partial and in-frame only. The data show approximately 210,000 clones, around 80% seen once. Sequencing was performed on peripheral blood. All receptors come from a man aged 30 to 45 with active or convalescent COVID-19.

The V gene is TRBV11-1, the J gene TRBJ2-7; no reliable D call. Trimming pared 8 bases from V and 1 base from J, leaving 12 bases between. Germline CDR1 is SGHAT and CDR2 is FQDESV (reference sequence). The CDR3 length is 13 residues. Written as DNA, the CDR3 is TGTGCCAGCGAAAGACTGGATTCCTACGAGCAGTACTTC. It codes for CASERLDSYEQYF.

V usage is TRBV25-1 and J usage is TRBJ2-3; 7 bases are shared with TRBD2. V lost 3 bases and J lost 10; bases outside the gene matches: 10. The CDR3 consists of 14 residues. The germline gives CDR1 MGHDK, CDR2 SYGVNS. Here the CDR3 reads CASSEGDGRGSQYF. The CDR3 DNA reads TGTGCCAGCAGTGAGGGGGATGGGAGGGGTTCGCAGTATTTT.

The V call is TRBV6-2 or TRBV6-3, the J call TRBJ1-4; no clear D gene. The CDR3 covers 15 residues. V was shortened by 0 bases and J by 4 bases, with 9 bases between the two germline ends. Germline V gene sequence: CDR1 MNHEY, CDR2 SVGEGT. This chain's CDR3 is CASSYSGRHNEKLFF. CDR3 DNA: TGTGCCAGCAGTTACTCGGGGAGACATAATGAAAAACTGTTTTTT.

The chain uses TRBV7-8 and TRBJ2-1; perhaps TRBD1 as D (6 bases). CDR1 is SGHVS and CDR2 is FQNEAQ in the germline V gene. Trimming cost V 1 base and J 0 bases, with 19 bases left between them. This CDR3 has 19 residues. The CDR3 DNA follows: TGTGCCAGCAGCTTAGATTTGATGGGGGCCTCGAGCTCCTACAATGAGCAGTTCTTC. This codes for CASSLDLMGASSSYNEQFF.

The genes are TRBV6-5 and TRBJ1-3, with 7 bases lining up with TRBD1. The V segment lost 6 bases and the J segment 6 bases; nucleotides outside the gene matches: 5. The CDR3 has 13 amino acids. The germline gives CDR1 MNHEY, CDR2 SVGAGI. CDR3 loop: CASRQTGKNTIYF. The CDR3 region has the DNA TGTGCCAGCAGGCAGACAGGGAAAAACACCATATATTTT.

This clone has a single count. The rearrangement uses TRBV12-3 or TRBV12-4 and TRBJ1-6; no clear D. The CDR3 contains 13 residues. Between the trimmed V and J ends, which lost 1 base and 9 bases, there was a span of 7 bases. CDR3 in DNA: TGTGCCAGCAGTTTAGTCGGAGGTTCACCCCTCCACTTT. This gives the protein CASSLVGGSPLHF.

The chain has TRBV19 and TRBJ2-7, with 9 bases lining up with TRBD1. The CDR3 is 15 residues long. Germline V gives CDR1 LNHDA, CDR2 SQIVND (reference sequence). The ends lost 3 bases at V and 0 bases at J; junction bases unmatched: 3. The CDR3 bases are TGTGCCAGTAGTATCGCGGGACAGGGCTCCTACGAGCAGTACTTC. Its translation is CASSIAGQGSYEQYF.

This sequence joins TRBV7-8 and TRBJ1-1, with a tentative D call TRBD1 (6 bases). V was cut by 0 bases and J by 0 bases, with 11 bases left in between. Germline loops: CDR1 SGHVS, CDR2 FQNEAQ. This CDR3 has 16 amino acids. The CDR3 loop is CASSLASGTLNTEAFF. As DNA, the CDR3 is TGTGCCAGCAGCTTAGCGTCAGGGACACTGAACACTGAAGCTTTCTTT.

This clone was seen once. The genes are TRBV3-1 (or the pseudogene TRBV3-2) and TRBJ1-6; D gene uncertain. V was pared by 8 bases and J by 8 bases, with 16 bases between. The CDR3 loop spans 14 amino acids. The germline gives CDR1 LGHDT, CDR2 YNNKEL (reference sequence). The DNA of the CDR3 is TGTGCCAGCTCAAATTCGGGGTTCGATTCACCCCTCCACTTT. Its translation: CASSNSGFDSPLHF.

The chain recombines TRBV3-1 (or the pseudogene TRBV3-2) with TRBJ1-2; a possible D gene is TRBD1 (5 bases). CDR1 and CDR2 (germline): LGHDT, YNNKEL (reference sequence). The CDR3 contains 15 residues. Trimming took off 4 bases at V and 5 bases at J, with 17 bases between the two ends. Here the CDR3 DNA reads TGTGCCAGCAGCCCCTCTGGCGGGGGTACGTATGGCTACACCTTC. Encoded protein: CASSPSGGGTYGYTF.

The chain carries TRBV7-2 and TRBJ2-1, with unresolved D. Germline V CDR1 and CDR2: SGHTA, FQGNSA. This CDR3 is 14 amino acids long. Trimming cost V 1 base and J 4 bases, with 8 bases left between them. CDR3 in amino acids: CASSLVQKYNEQFF. The CDR3 nucleotides read TGTGCCAGCAGCTTAGTCCAGAAGTACAATGAGCAGTTCTTC.

The V and J genes are TRBV27 and TRBJ1-6, with D unresolved. The CDR3 consists of 17 residues. Germline assignment: CDR1 MNHEY and CDR2 SMNVEV (reference sequence). Trimming pared 6 bases from V and 0 bases from J, leaving 15 bases between. This chain's CDR3 is CASRGRSISSYNSPLHF. The CDR3 DNA follows: TGTGCCAGCAGGGGCCGATCCATTAGCTCCTATAATTCACCCCTCCACTTT.

This chain connects TRBV5-4 to TRBJ1-2; 9 bases agree with TRBD1. Germline loops: CDR1 SGHNT, CDR2 YYREEE (reference sequence). CDR3 length: 15 amino acids. After removal of 4 bases from V and 2 bases from J, the junction contained 6 bases not matched to a gene. CDR3 in DNA: TGTGCCAGCAGCCTAAGGACAGGGGAGAACTATGGCTACACCTTC. It encodes CASSLRTGENYGYTF.

This chain links TRBV27 with TRBJ1-2, with 9 positions matching TRBD1. Unmatched junction bases numbered 5, after V lost 5 bases and J lost 7 bases. CDR1 is MNHEY, CDR2 SMNVEV, per germline (reference sequence). This CDR3 has 13 residues. The CDR3 region is CASSPGQGFGYTF. As DNA, the CDR3 is TGTGCCAGCAGTCCAGGACAGGGGTTTGGCTACACCTTC.